This T cell receptor (beta chain) originates from a study of glioma-infiltrating T cells. This clonotype has a count of ten or more. Its antigen is as yet unknown. This CDR3 has 16 residues. Trimming cost V 4 bases and J 4 bases; bases outside gene matches: 9. CDR1 and CDR2 (germline): KGHDR, SFDVKD. Overall study findings and caveats: Gliomas, especially low-grade, showed above-expected tissue-blood divergence; non-neoplastic patients showed below. Only very few CDR3 sequences appeared in both tissue and blood.

Using RNA template, CDR3s of TCR alpha and beta were amplified with iRepertoire arm-PCR. For one-step reverse transcription and amplification, about 90-450 ng of tissue mRNA or PBMC total RNA was used. TCRdb reanalysed the multiplex PCR reads using MiXCR and keeps one entry per CDR3 protein. The sample lists roughly 120,000 distinct CDR3 sequences, 23% seen once, with approximately 14% in the top ten. The receptor was derived from a human donor with low-grade glioma or glioblastoma, undergoing nonglioma brain surgery, or in good health (not recorded which). The chain has TRBV24-1 and TRBJ2-7, with 10 bases fitting TRBD1. What was sequenced was glioma tissue, nonneoplastic brain tissue, or PBMCs (not recorded which). CDR3 loop: CATSDSGTGDGYEQYF. The CDR3 bases are TGTGCCACCAGTGACTCGGGGACAGGGGATGGATACGAGCAGTACTTC.